This T cell receptor beta chain was captured by sequencing in a study of naive and memory T cell subsets. CDR3 length: 13 amino acids. Deletions cut 7 bases from V and 6 bases from J, with 15 bases between. Germline V CDR1 and CDR2: LNHDA, SQIVND (reference sequence). A UMI-containing oligonucleotide was joined by 3' ligation to the TCR cDNA template. Adult healthy volunteers gave 2.5 ml peripheral blood for whole-blood RNA. Input was 1 to 1000 ng of DNase-treated total RNA without cell sorting. Ligated cDNA underwent four rounds of PCR with nested alpha and beta constant region primers and SP2. TCRdb re-called the 5' RACE reads with MiXCR, one entry per CDR3 protein. The table lists 55,000 to 65,000 distinct CDR3 sequences, around 8% of them singletons.

The V call is TRBV19, the J call TRBJ1-2; no firm D call. This clonotype originated in a female donor in good health. The CDR3: CASTQIGEDGYTF. CDR3 nucleotide sequence: TGTGCCAGTACCCAAATAGGTGAGGATGGCTACACCTTC.